What follows are 21 T cell receptor beta chains derived from one specimen sequenced in a study of T cell responses to AZD1222 COVID-19 vaccine. The method was immunoSEQ multiplex PCR; TCRdb's version includes in-frame clones alone and lacks a portion of them. The data hold under 200,000 clones, with 90% observed a single time. The material was peripheral blood, obtained on day 0 of AZD1222 vaccination. The receptor source for this set is an adult in good health.

The V gene is TRBV5-4, the J gene TRBJ1-6; tentatively, D is TRBD1 (5 bases). Germline assignment: CDR1 SGHNT and CDR2 YYREEE (reference sequence). The CDR3 runs 14 residues. Trimming took 6 bases from V and 6 from J, leaving 13 bases between them. Here the CDR3 reads CASTHDSGNSPLHF. The DNA of the CDR3 is TGTGCCAGCACCCACGACAGCGGTAATTCACCCCTCCACTTT.

CDR3 nucleotides: TGTGCCAGCAGCTTATTAGGGGTTGGAAACACCATATATTTT. Translating it yields CASSLLGVGNTIYF. The V gene is TRBV7-2, the J gene TRBJ1-3; a possible D gene is TRBD1 (5 bases). Germline V gene data show CDR1 as SGHTA and CDR2 as FQGNSA. With 2 bases removed from V and 3 bases from J, the gap between germline ends came to 8 bases. The CDR3 sequence is 14 residues long.

The J gene is TRBJ1-6, the V gene TRBV7-2; TRBD1 agrees at 7 bases. The CDR3 is 14 amino acids. Losses at the gene ends were 5 bases for V and 10 bases for J; bases not matched to a gene: 8. Per the germline V gene, CDR1 is SGHTA and CDR2 is FQGNSA. DNA for the CDR3: TGTGCCAGCAGCAGGGGACAGAAGGTCTCACCCCTCCACTTT. The encoded protein is CASSRGQKVSPLHF.

V gene TRBV2 combines with J gene TRBJ1-4; 10 bases align to TRBD1. The CDR3 extends over 15 amino acids. The V gene end was trimmed by 6 bases and the J gene end by 8 bases; junction bases not matched to a gene: 9. Germline lookup yields CDR1 SNHLY and CDR2 FYNNEI. CDR3 sequence reads: CASRVPGQGKEKLFF. CDR3 sequence (DNA): TGTGCCAGCAGGGTACCGGGACAGGGGAAGGAAAAACTGTTTTTT.

The DNA for the CDR3 is TGTGCCAGCGGTCTTCCGGGACAGGGGAACACCGGGGAGCTGTTTTTT. Its protein is CASGLPGQGNTGELFF. This chain joins TRBV5-7 and TRBJ2-2, with 9 positions matching TRBD1. TRBV5-7 is classed as an ORF, of uncertain function. The CDR3 runs 16 residues. Trimming cost V 7 bases and J 1 base; bases outside gene matches: 8.

The J gene is TRBJ2-5, the V gene TRBV28; possible D gene TRBD2, 9 bases. This CDR3 region has 17 residues. The germline V and J ends were trimmed by 4 bases and 0 bases, with 18 bases remaining between them. The germline gives CDR1 MDHEN, CDR2 SYDVKM. The CDR3 coding sequence is TGTGCCAGCAGTTCCCAGGGGGCGGGGGGGCACCAAGAGACCCAGTACTTC. This sequence encodes CASSSQGAGGHQETQYF.

This rearrangement joins TRBV4-3 to TRBJ1-2; the match to TRBD1 covers 9 bases. Germline V gene data show CDR1 as LGHNA and CDR2 as YSLEER. Trimming at V came to 0 bases and at J to 5 bases, leaving 4 bases not matched to a gene. The CDR3 length is 15 residues. CDR3 amino acids: CASSQDTGQGYGYTF. CDR3 sequence (DNA): TGCGCCAGCAGCCAAGATACCGGACAGGGGTATGGCTACACCTTC.

The V gene is TRBV11-1, the J gene TRBJ1-6; no clear D gene. The V end was cut by 3 bases, the J end by 6 bases, with 3 bases between. CDR3 length: 12 amino acids. The V gene's germline CDR1 is SGHAT and CDR2 FQDESV (reference sequence). The chain's CDR3 is CASSFGNSPLHF. The CDR3 DNA reads TGTGCCAGCAGCTTCGGTAATTCACCCCTCCACTTT.

The chain links TRBV4-1 to TRBJ2-2; possible D gene TRBD2, 6 bases. Trimming took off 0 bases at V and 5 bases at J, with 19 bases between the two ends. The length of the CDR3 is 18 residues. Germline CDR1 MGHRA, CDR2 YSYEKL. The CDR3 loop is CASSQDPPRPGRTGELFF. The CDR3 bases are TGCGCCAGCAGCCAAGATCCACCCCGTCCAGGGAGGACCGGGGAGCTGTTTTTT.

The rearrangement joins TRBV11-1 to TRBJ1-6, with 9 bases that match TRBD1. CDR1 and CDR2 (germline): SGHAT, FQDESV (reference sequence). This CDR3 spans 15 amino acids. V gave up 4 bases and J gave up 8 bases; unmatched junction bases: 6. The CDR3 nucleotides are TGTGCCAGCAGCTCTAGGACAGGGGTTTATTCACCCCTCCACTTT. Its translation: CASSSRTGVYSPLHF.

The rearrangement links TRBV28 to TRBJ1-5; D not resolved. Germline CDR1 reads MDHEN; CDR2 reads SYDVKM. V lost 3 bases, J lost 0 bases, and 9 bases lay in between. The CDR3 spans 15 residues. The CDR3 coding sequence is TGTGCCAGCAGTTTTAGTACAGCTAGCAATCAGCCCCAGCATTTT. Its translation: CASSFSTASNQPQHF.

This chain joins TRBV7-9 and TRBJ1-5; D is undetermined. Germline V gene data show CDR1 as SEHNR and CDR2 as FQNEAQ (reference sequence). CDR3 length equals 12 residues. The V gene lost 2 bases and the J gene lost 7 bases, with 6 bases spanning the gap. In DNA form, the CDR3 reads TGTGCCAGCAGCTTACTGGGGCAGCCCCAGCATTTT. Protein product: CASSLLGQPQHF.

In DNA, the CDR3 is TGTGCCATCAGTGAGCGAGGGCTAGCCCATGAGCAGTTCTTC. Translating gives CAISERGLAHEQFF. The J gene is TRBJ2-1, the V gene TRBV10-3; a weak D match, TRBD2 (5 bases). Trimming pared 2 bases from V and 8 bases from J, leaving 13 bases between. The germline V gene encodes CDR1 ENHRY and CDR2 SYGVKD. CDR3 length equals 14 residues.

This clone was detected only once. The rearrangement links TRBV18 to TRBJ1-1; perhaps TRBD1 as D (6 bases). There are 15 residues in the CDR3. Germline loops: CDR1 KGHSH, CDR2 LQKENI. The V gene lost 1 base and the J gene lost 6 bases, with 15 bases spanning the gap. This chain's CDR3 is CASSPQGGGFAEAFF. Written as DNA, the CDR3 is TGTGCCAGCTCACCACAGGGGGGGGGTTTTGCTGAAGCTTTCTTT.

V gene TRBV5-1 combines with J gene TRBJ2-1, with TRBD1 identical over 9 bases. Germline CDR1 SGHRS, CDR2 YFSETQ. The V gene end was trimmed by 3 bases and the J gene end by 0 bases; junction bases not matched to a gene: 4. The CDR3 is made up of 16 amino acids. The CDR3 DNA reads TGCGCCAGCAGCTCGGGACAGGGTAGCTCCTACAATGAGCAGTTCTTC. Residues: CASSSGQGSSYNEQFF.

In DNA form, the CDR3 reads TGTGCCAGCTCACCGGAAGGGGGCAATCAGCCCCAGCATTTT. Translated: CASSPEGGNQPQHF. This sequence joins TRBV18 and TRBJ1-5, with D maybe TRBD1 (5 bases). The germline V and J ends were trimmed by 3 bases and 2 bases, with 8 bases remaining between them. Germline lookup yields CDR1 KGHSH and CDR2 LQKENI. This CDR3 is built from 14 residues.

This chain links TRBV6-2 or TRBV6-3 with TRBJ1-1, with D tentatively TRBD1 (6 bases). Germline V lookup: CDR1 MNHEY, CDR2 SVGEGT. The V and J ends lost 0 bases and 11 bases respectively, with 10 bases between them. The CDR3 runs to 12 residues. CDR3 protein: CASSYSEGGAFF. In DNA, the CDR3 is TGTGCCAGCAGTTACTCGGAGGGGGGTGCTTTCTTT.

The V gene is TRBV19, the J gene TRBJ1-5; possible D gene TRBD1, 5 bases. Germline CDR1 is LNHDA and CDR2 is SQIVND (reference sequence). V dropped 8 bases and J dropped 0 bases, with 23 bases sitting between them. CDR3 size: 18 residues. CDR3 residues: CASGKQETLVYSNQPQHF. In DNA, the CDR3 is TGTGCCAGTGGTAAACAGGAGACGCTAGTCTATAGCAATCAGCCCCAGCATTTT.

This chain joins TRBV7-3 and TRBJ2-3, with a possible D match to TRBD1 (5 bases). Trimming stripped 5 bases from V and 2 bases from J, with 17 bases between. The CDR3 consists of 16 residues. The germline gives CDR1 SGHTA, CDR2 FQGTGA. CDR3 residues: CASSVQGSGATDTQYF. The CDR3 nucleotides read TGTGCCAGCAGCGTTCAGGGTTCTGGCGCCACAGATACGCAGTATTTT.

The chain carries TRBV4-1 and TRBJ1-4; D is unresolved. Germline V lookup: CDR1 MGHRA, CDR2 YSYEKL. The V end lost 4 bases, the J end lost 8 bases, and 11 bases lay between the germline ends. CDR3 length: 13 amino acids. The CDR3 reads CASSPDVGEKLFF. In DNA, the CDR3 is TGCGCCAGCAGCCCCGACGTCGGGGAAAAACTGTTTTTT.

The chain combines TRBV7-9 with TRBJ1-2; TRBD1 might be the D (5 bases). This CDR3 is 15 amino acids long. With 5 bases removed from V and 5 bases from J, the gap between germline ends came to 18 bases. Per germline, CDR1 SEHNR and CDR2 FQNEAQ (reference sequence). CDR3 sequence (DNA): TGTGCCAGCAGCAGTCAAGGGGTCGTCGGATATGGCTACACCTTC. Its translation: CASSSQGVVGYGYTF.